One and the same sample provided the 21 T cell receptor beta chains below, sequenced in a study of blood T cell repertoires in COVID-19. TCRdb's copy holds only in-frame clones and misses some; the assay was immunoSEQ multiplex PCR. The sample consists of approximately 210,000 clones, approximately 91% of them appearing once. Sequences were obtained from peripheral blood. All receptors derive from a woman between 40 and 55 years old with acute or convalescent COVID-19.

The J gene is TRBJ1-1, the V gene TRBV3-1 (or the pseudogene TRBV3-2); D is possibly TRBD1 (6 bases). The CDR3 sequence is 13 residues long. Germline V gene lookup returns CDR1 LGHDT and CDR2 YNNKEL (reference sequence). Between the trimmed V and J ends, which lost 6 bases and 4 bases, there was a span of 12 bases. The CDR3 spells CASRETGSTEAFF. The CDR3, as DNA: TGTGCCAGCAGAGAAACAGGGTCCACTGAAGCTTTCTTT.

The V gene is TRBV18, the J gene TRBJ1-1, with D unresolved. This CDR3 contains 14 residues. Germline assignment: CDR1 KGHSH and CDR2 LQKENI. Trimming took off 6 bases at V and 1 base at J, with 12 bases between the two ends. For the CDR3, the DNA is TGTGCCAGCTCCTCACAGTCAGAGAACACTGAAGCTTTCTTT. Encoded protein: CASSSQSENTEAFF. Drawing the rest from reference TRBV18 and TRBJ1-1, the complete variable domain is NAGVMQNPRHLVRRRGQEARLRCSPMKGHSHVYWYRQLPEEGLKFMVYLQKENIIDESGMPKERFSAEFPKEGPSILRIQQVVRGDSAAYFCASSSQSENTEAFFGQGTRLTVV.

This clone appeared a single time. The CDR3 nucleotides are TGCAGCGTTGTTGGAGGGCCCGGCTACACCTTC. Its translation: CSVVGGPGYTF. This sequence joins TRBV29-1 and TRBJ1-2; D unclear. Germline CDR1 reads SQVTM; CDR2 reads ANQGSEA. This CDR3 has 11 amino acids. Between the trimmed V and J ends, which lost 4 bases and 8 bases, there was a span of 11 bases.

V usage is TRBV2 and J usage is TRBJ2-7; D perhaps matches TRBD1 (5 bases). CDR3 length: 13 residues. Germline CDR1 is SNHLY and CDR2 is FYNNEI. The germline V and J ends were trimmed by 3 bases and 6 bases, with 12 bases remaining between them. CDR3 protein: CASSERQGSEQYV. In DNA, the CDR3 is TGTGCCAGCAGTGAGAGGCAGGGTAGCGAGCAGTACGTC.

This clone has a handful of counts. The chain is built from TRBV5-1 and TRBJ1-2, with 7 bases aligning to TRBD1. This CDR3 has 13 residues. CDR1 and CDR2 (germline): SGHRS, YFSETQ. V gave up 5 bases and J gave up 3 bases; unmatched junction bases: 4. The CDR3 here is CASRLGQDYGYTF. The CDR3 DNA is TGCGCCAGCAGATTAGGACAGGACTATGGCTACACCTTC. Supplemented by reference TRBV5-1 and TRBJ1-2, the full variable domain reads KAGVTQTPRYLIKTRGQQVTLSCSPISGHRSVSWYQQTPGQGLQFLFEYFSETQRNKGNFPGRFSGRQFSNSRSEMNVSTLELGDSALYLCASRLGQDYGYTFGSGTRLTVV.

This chain joins TRBV6-1 and TRBJ1-6, with D possibly matching TRBD1 (6 bases). Trimming took off 1 base at V and 7 bases at J, with 11 bases between the two ends. The CDR3 consists of 15 residues. Germline V lookup: CDR1 MNHNS, CDR2 SASEGT. The chain's CDR3 is CASSEVGRGNSPLHF. DNA of the CDR3: TGTGCCAGCAGTGAAGTTGGCAGGGGAAATTCACCCCTCCACTTT.

The chain has TRBV6-4 and TRBJ2-3; D gene unclear. V shed 4 bases and J shed 6 bases, with 17 bases lying between them. The CDR3 contains 15 residues. The germline V gene encodes CDR1 MRHNA and CDR2 SNTAGT. CDR3 in amino acids: CASSVSSKQVDTQYF. In nucleotides, the CDR3 is TGTGCCAGCAGTGTGTCCAGTAAGCAGGTGGATACGCAGTATTTT.

This rearrangement joins TRBV7-2 to TRBJ2-2; a weak D match, TRBD1 (5 bases). The CDR3 runs 15 residues. Germline values: CDR1 SGHTA, CDR2 FQGNSA. Trimming stripped 1 base from V and 5 bases from J, with 11 bases between. For the CDR3, the DNA is TGTGCCAGCAGCTTAGGGTCCTACAGGACCGGGGAGCTGTTTTTT. Its protein product is CASSLGSYRTGELFF.

CDR3 protein: CASLTGPSSGNTIYF. The DNA for the CDR3 is TGTGCCAGCCTCACAGGTCCCAGCTCTGGAAACACCATATATTTT. V gene TRBV6-5 combines with J gene TRBJ1-3; a possible D gene is TRBD1 (5 bases). With 8 bases removed from V and 0 bases from J, the gap between germline ends came to 14 bases. CDR1 is MNHEY and CDR2 is SVGAGI in the germline V gene. The CDR3 contains 15 residues.

Written as DNA, the CDR3 is TGTGCCATCAGTGACGGGAATCAGCCCCAGCATTTT. This sequence encodes CAISDGNQPQHF. This chain links TRBV10-3 with TRBJ1-5; no clear D gene. The CDR3 has 12 amino acids. Deletions cut 3 bases from V and 4 bases from J, with 4 bases between. The germline V gene encodes CDR1 ENHRY and CDR2 SYGVKD.

The table lists this clone with a count of one. The rearrangement joins TRBV28 to TRBJ2-3; the match to TRBD2 covers 8 bases. J was trimmed by 2 bases and V by 4 bases; bases with no gene match: 8. Germline lookup yields CDR1 MDHEN and CDR2 SYDVKM. The CDR3 runs to 16 residues. The CDR3 spells CASSSGREPNTDTQYF. The CDR3 coding sequence is TGTGCCAGCAGTTCCGGGAGGGAACCCAACACAGATACGCAGTATTTT. Looking up the rest from reference TRBV28 and TRBJ2-3 gives the full variable domain: DVKVTQSSRYLVKRTGEKVFLECVQDMDHENMFWYRQDPGLGLRLIYFSYDVKMKEKGDIPEGYSVSREKKERFSLILESASTNQTSMYLCASSSGREPNTDTQYFGPGTRLTVL.

This clone has just a few counts. Different DNA sequences within this sample yield the same CDR3. The V gene is TRBV6-4, the J gene TRBJ2-3, with 7 bases matching TRBD2. Per germline, CDR1 MRHNA and CDR2 SNTAGT. This CDR3 contains 14 residues. V shed 5 bases and J 0 bases; nucleotides not matched to a gene: 2. The CDR3 sequence: CASSSGGSTDTQYF. For the CDR3, the DNA is TGTGCCAGCAGTTCGGGAGGTAGCACAGATACGCAGTATTTT.

The chain employs TRBV6-5 and TRBJ2-3; D is ambiguous. The CDR3 has 14 residues. Germline V gene sequence: CDR1 MNHEY, CDR2 SVGAGI. The ends were cut back, 6 bases at V and 2 bases at J, with 12 bases in the middle. The CDR3 spells CASRPDWNTDTQYF. The CDR3 coding sequence is TGTGCCAGCAGGCCTGACTGGAACACAGATACGCAGTATTTT.

The CDR3 spells CASSQEVQGPNYGYTF. CDR3 sequence (DNA): TGTGCCAGCAGCCAAGAAGTACAGGGCCCAAACTATGGCTACACCTTC. The chain couples TRBV4-2 to TRBJ1-2; D might be TRBD1 (6 bases). The CDR3 consists of 16 residues. Germline V gene data show CDR1 as LGHNA and CDR2 as YNFKEQ. The V and J ends lost 0 bases and 2 bases respectively, with 13 bases between them.

CDR3 in amino acids: CASSSGLAGVVTDTQYF. The CDR3 DNA follows: TGTGCCAGCAGCTCCGGACTAGCGGGGGTTGTCACAGATACGCAGTATTTT. The chain uses TRBV7-8 and TRBJ2-3; 13 positions agree with TRBD2. Looked up from germline, CDR1 is SGHVS and CDR2 is FQNEAQ. Losses at the gene ends were 4 bases for V and 2 bases for J; bases not matched to a gene: 6. There are 17 residues in the CDR3. Full variable domain (missing parts from reference TRBV7-8 and TRBJ2-3): GAGVSQSPRYKVAKRGQDVALRCDPISGHVSLFWYQQALGQGPEFLTYFQNEAQLDKSGLPSDRFFAERPEGSVSTLKIQRTQQEDSAVYLCASSSGLAGVVTDTQYFGPGTRLTVL.

The chain has TRBV27 and TRBJ2-1; 15 positions agree with TRBD2. In germline, CDR1 is MNHEY, CDR2 SMNVEV (reference sequence). The CDR3 consists of 18 residues. The V segment lost 6 bases and the J segment 0 bases; nucleotides outside the gene matches: 6. CDR3 coding DNA: TGTGCCAGCAGAGTAGGGACTAGCGGGGGGCTCTCCTACAATGAGCAGTTCTTC. Translated, it gives CASRVGTSGGLSYNEQFF.

J is TRBJ1-1 and V is TRBV7-3, with D uncertain. The V gene lost 0 bases and the J gene lost 3 bases, with 5 bases spanning the gap. Germline V CDR1 and CDR2: SGHTA, FQGTGA. The CDR3 sequence is 13 residues long. CDR3 DNA: TGTGCCAGCAGCTTAACCGGGGACACTGAAGCTTTCTTT. It encodes CASSLTGDTEAFF.

The chain employs TRBV18 and TRBJ1-2; 7 bases agree with TRBD1. Trimming took 1 base from V and 6 from J; bases not matched to a gene: 8. Per germline, CDR1 KGHSH and CDR2 LQKENI. This CDR3 region has 15 residues. The CDR3 loop reads CASSPRREGAHGYTF. The DNA of the CDR3 is TGTGCCAGCTCACCACGGCGAGAGGGGGCACATGGCTACACCTTC. Full variable domain (outside the CDR3, taken from reference TRBV18 and TRBJ1-2): NAGVMQNPRHLVRRRGQEARLRCSPMKGHSHVYWYRQLPEEGLKFMVYLQKENIIDESGMPKERFSAEFPKEGPSILRIQQVVRGDSAAYFCASSPRREGAHGYTFGSGTRLTVV.

The chain uses TRBV20-1 and TRBJ2-1, with 10 positions matching TRBD2. The CDR3 runs to 14 residues. Looked up from germline, CDR1 is DFQATT and CDR2 is SNEGSKA (reference sequence). V was pared by 3 bases and J by 6 bases, with 5 bases of the junction left unmatched. This chain's CDR3 is CSASKLAGSNEQFF. The CDR3 DNA sequence: TGCAGTGCTAGTAAACTAGCGGGGTCCAATGAGCAGTTCTTC.

This clone was counted a few times. The chain combines TRBV6-5 with TRBJ1-1, with D possibly TRBD1 on 6 matching bases. The CDR3 has 15 amino acids. V gave up 5 bases and J gave up 6 bases, with 19 bases separating them. From germline, CDR1 is MNHEY and CDR2 SVGAGI. CDR3 protein: CASSHAKGGFAEAFF. CDR3 coding DNA: TGTGCCAGCAGTCACGCGAAGGGGGGGTTCGCTGAAGCTTTCTTT.

A word on this clone: Other DNA variants within this sample encode the same CDR3. The rearrangement uses TRBV6-5 and TRBJ1-1, with 10 bases fitting TRBD1. The ends lost 6 bases at V and 4 bases at J; junction bases unmatched: 2. This CDR3 has 13 amino acids. Germline CDR1 and CDR2: MNHEY and SVGAGI. The CDR3 region has the DNA TGTGCCAGCAGAGACAGGGGGCTCACTGAAGCTTTCTTT. It codes for CASRDRGLTEAFF.